Listed below are T cell receptor beta chains from one sample, sequenced in a study of beta chain features in type 1 diabetes. Here immunoSEQ multiplex PCR was the method, and the copy in TCRdb shows in-frame clones only, minus some. The sample has 400,000 to 550,000 clones; over 9.5% are singletons. The sample comprised naive CD4+ T cells from blood. These receptors all stem from a woman between 18 and 29 years old in good health. The CDR3 runs from the conserved cysteine through the conserved F or W. The order of the fields is CDR3 length, D gene, J gene, V gene, clone size, CDR3 DNA, CDR3 protein. D genes are given only for firm matches. Expanded clones are given a class, and other clones once, few, many or no size at all.

cdr3_length: 8
d_call: -
j_call: TRBJ1-1
v_call: TRBV20-1
clone_size: -
cdr3_nt: TGCAGTGTCAGTGAAGCTTTCTTT
cdr3_aa: CSVSEAFF

cdr3_length: 14
d_call: -
j_call: TRBJ2-1
v_call: TRBV9
clone_size: -
cdr3_nt: TGTGCCAGCAGCGTAGTTTTAGACAGCGGTGAGCAGTTCTTC
cdr3_aa: CASSVVLDSGEQFF

cdr3_length: 14
d_call: -
j_call: TRBJ2-1
v_call: TRBV7-9
clone_size: few
cdr3_nt: TGTGCCAGCAGCCGGACCGCCTTAAACAATGAGCAGTTCTTC
cdr3_aa: CASSRTALNNEQFF

cdr3_length: 16
d_call: -
j_call: TRBJ2-2
v_call: TRBV7-6
clone_size: few
cdr3_nt: TGTGCCAGCAGCTCCTGGGAGCTTGCGAACACCGGGGAGCTGTTTTTT
cdr3_aa: CASSSWELANTGELFF

cdr3_length: 14
d_call: -
j_call: TRBJ1-6
v_call: TRBV30
clone_size: -
cdr3_nt: TGTGCCTGGAGGCGCCCGACCGATAATTCACCCCTCCACTTT
cdr3_aa: CAWRRPTDNSPLHF

cdr3_length: 15
d_call: -
j_call: TRBJ2-1
v_call: TRBV14
clone_size: -
cdr3_nt: TGTGCCAGCAGCCTTGTCCCGGGAGTTGCGGTAGGGCAGTTCTTC
cdr3_aa: CASSLVPGVAVGQFF

cdr3_length: 13
d_call: -
j_call: TRBJ1-1
v_call: TRBV7-9
clone_size: -
cdr3_nt: TGTGCCAGCAGGCTACAGCCGAACACTGAAGCTTTCTTT
cdr3_aa: CASRLQPNTEAFF

cdr3_length: 15
d_call: -
j_call: TRBJ1-2
v_call: TRBV7-2
clone_size: -
cdr3_nt: TGTGCCAGCAGCTCAGAAGTGGGGCAAAACTATGGCTACACCTTC
cdr3_aa: CASSSEVGQNYGYTF

cdr3_length: 17
d_call: -
j_call: TRBJ1-1
v_call: TRBV7-3
clone_size: few
cdr3_nt: TGTGCCAGCAGCTTAATGAGTCGTGGCGCGGGAAGCACTGAAGCTTTCTTT
cdr3_aa: CASSLMSRGAGSTEAFF

cdr3_length: 15
d_call: -
j_call: TRBJ2-1
v_call: TRBV4-3
clone_size: few
cdr3_nt: TGCGCCAGCAGCCATCGAGGATCTCAATACAATGAGCAGTTCTTC
cdr3_aa: CASSHRGSQYNEQFF